Below are 11 T cell receptor beta chains sequenced from a single sample in a study of blood T cell repertoires in COVID-19. Data came from immunoSEQ multiplex PCR; TCRdb stores just in-frame clones and leaves some out. The sample lists over 100,000 clones; around nine tenths were seen once. Input material: peripheral blood. The receptors were gathered from a woman aged 45 to 65 with COVID-19, enrolled during active disease.

The V gene is TRBV7-9, the J gene TRBJ1-2, with D tentatively TRBD1 (5 bases). CDR3 length: 14 residues. CDR1 and CDR2 from the germline V gene are SEHNR and FQNEAQ (reference sequence). V lost 1 base and J 7 bases, leaving 13 bases between the germline ends. The CDR3 region is CASSLGGSSSGYTF. The CDR3 nucleotides read TGTGCCAGCAGCTTAGGGGGCAGTTCTTCTGGCTACACCTTC.

This chain links TRBV11-3 with TRBJ2-2; a possible D gene is TRBD1 (5 bases). This CDR3 region has 15 residues. Trimming removed 1 base from V and 1 base from J, with 7 bases in between. Germline V gene lookup returns CDR1 SGHNT and CDR2 YENEEA. In DNA form, the CDR3 reads TGTGCCAGCAGCTTAGGACAGATGAACACCGGGGAGCTGTTTTTT. As protein: CASSLGQMNTGELFF.

This chain joins TRBV19 and TRBJ1-1, with 7 positions matching TRBD1. J lost 8 bases, V lost 5 bases, and 5 bases had no gene match. This CDR3 has 12 amino acids. In germline, CDR1 is LNHDA, CDR2 SQIVND (reference sequence). CDR3 DNA: TGTGCCAGTAGTCTCGGGACAGTAGAAGCTTTCTTT. Translated, it gives CASSLGTVEAFF.

The chain recombines TRBV9 with TRBJ2-3, with no clear D. Germline assignment: CDR1 SGDLS and CDR2 YYNGEE. V was shortened by 0 bases and J by 0 bases, with 8 bases between the two germline ends. The CDR3 is 15 residues long. CDR3 sequence: CASSVESVSTDTQYF. CDR3 coding DNA: TGTGCCAGCAGCGTAGAAAGCGTTAGCACAGATACGCAGTATTTT.

V usage is TRBV18 and J usage is TRBJ2-5; D perhaps matches TRBD1 (5 bases). Deletions cut 2 bases from V and 4 bases from J, with 14 bases between. The CDR3 totals 15 residues. CDR1 and CDR2 from the germline V gene are KGHSH and LQKENI. CDR3 region: CASSPLGVLGETQYF. Written as DNA, the CDR3 is TGTGCCAGCTCACCATTAGGGGTCTTGGGAGAGACCCAGTACTTC.

The rearrangement joins TRBV28 to TRBJ1-2; 7 nucleotides line up with TRBD1. Trimming removed 4 bases from V and 8 bases from J; junction bases left unmatched: 13. CDR1 MDHEN and CDR2 SYDVKM come from the germline V gene. CDR3 length equals 15 residues. CDR3 sequence (DNA): TGTGCCAGCAGTTCCTCATTTGACAGGGTTTACGGCTACACCTTC. Protein product: CASSSSFDRVYGYTF.

V and J are TRBV10-1 and TRBJ2-3, with a possible D match to TRBD2 (5 bases). Germline lookup yields CDR1 WNHNN and CDR2 SYGVQD (reference sequence). This CDR3 contains 15 residues. V was pared by 0 bases and J by 0 bases, with 7 bases between. The CDR3 coding sequence is TGCGCCAGCAGTGAGTCGGGGAGAAGCACAGATACGCAGTATTTT. Translating gives CASSESGRSTDTQYF.

This chain connects TRBV27 to TRBJ2-6, with a possible D match to TRBD1 (7 bases). Per germline, CDR1 MNHEY and CDR2 SMNVEV (reference sequence). The V gene lost 4 bases and the J gene lost 0 bases, with 19 bases spanning the gap. The CDR3 extends over 19 amino acids. CDR3 amino acids: CASSSMTGTAGSGANVLTF. The CDR3 DNA reads TGTGCCAGCAGTTCAATGACCGGGACAGCGGGCTCTGGGGCCAACGTCCTGACTTTC.

The rearrangement joins TRBV3-1 (or the pseudogene TRBV3-2) to TRBJ2-7, with 9 nucleotides matching TRBD1. Germline V gene sequence: CDR1 LGHDT, CDR2 YNNKEL (reference sequence). The CDR3 length is 14 residues. Trimming at V came to 1 base and at J to 7 bases, leaving 5 bases not matched to a gene. This chain's CDR3 is CASSQGTGDREQYF. CDR3 bases: TGTGCCAGCAGCCAAGGGACAGGGGATCGGGAGCAGTACTTC.

The gene calls are TRBV5-1 and TRBJ2-3, with 9 bases matching TRBD1. The CDR3 loop spans 15 amino acids. V shed 4 bases, J shed 0 bases, and the junction held 3 bases outside the gene matches. CDR1 is SGHRS, CDR2 YFSETQ, per germline. Here the CDR3 reads CASSRDRASTDTQYF. The CDR3 DNA is TGCGCCAGCAGCCGGGACAGGGCTAGCACAGATACGCAGTATTTT.

This clone showed up just once. V and J are TRBV9 and TRBJ2-7; 8 nucleotides align to TRBD1. This CDR3 contains 14 residues. The V gene's germline CDR1 is SGDLS and CDR2 YYNGEE. V lost 3 bases to trimming and J lost 0 bases; unmatched junction nucleotides: 2. The chain's CDR3 is CASSGGQGSYEQYF. CDR3 bases: TGTGCCAGCAGCGGAGGACAGGGCTCCTACGAGCAGTACTTC. The complete variable domain, with remaining parts taken from reference TRBV9 and TRBJ2-7, reads DSGVTQTPKHLITATGQRVTLRCSPRSGDLSVYWYQQSLDQGLQFLIQYYNGEERAKGNILERFSAQQFPDLHSELNLSSLELGDSALYFCASSGGQGSYEQYFGPGTRLTVT.